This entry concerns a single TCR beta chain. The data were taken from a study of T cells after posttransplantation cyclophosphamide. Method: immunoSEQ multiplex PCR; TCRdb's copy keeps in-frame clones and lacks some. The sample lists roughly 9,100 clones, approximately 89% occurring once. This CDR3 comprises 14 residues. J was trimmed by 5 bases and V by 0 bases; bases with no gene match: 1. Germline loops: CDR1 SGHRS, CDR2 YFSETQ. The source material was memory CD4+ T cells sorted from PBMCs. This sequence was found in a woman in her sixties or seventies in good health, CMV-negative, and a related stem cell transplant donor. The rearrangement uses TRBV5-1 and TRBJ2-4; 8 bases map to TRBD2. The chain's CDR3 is CASSLAGGENIQYF. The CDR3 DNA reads TGCGCCAGCAGCTTGGCGGGAGGGGAAAACATTCAGTACTTC. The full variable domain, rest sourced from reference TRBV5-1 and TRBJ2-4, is KAGVTQTPRYLIKTRGQQVTLSCSPISGHRSVSWYQQTPGQGLQFLFEYFSETQRNKGNFPGRFSGRQFSNSRSEMNVSTLELGDSALYLCASSLAGGENIQYFGAGTRLSVL.